Sequencing of this TCR beta chain was carried out in a study of T cells in localized non-small cell lung cancer (dated by TCRdb to the early 2020s). Notes on the research overall: The study analyzed T cell repertoires of a few hundred early-stage NSCLC patients, comparing tumors and uninvolved tumor-adjacent lungs. The cohort comprised some 240 treatment-naïve NSCLC patients with resected, localized lung tumors. Of the NSCLC patients, fewer than 150 were male and roughly 100 were female, and the mean age was approximately 64 years. Overall study results and their limits: Because multi-region tumor sequencing was not done, intratumor heterogeneity could not be ruled out. Longer overall survival was associated with higher T cell density in blood, whereas shorter survival was associated with higher clonality in adjacent lung. Because the study design was exploratory, TCR variables were selected using unadjusted p-values without false-discovery rate correction. Uninvolved tumor-adjacent lung showed the highest T cell clonality, higher than tumor, which suggests more focused antigenic responses in the adjacent lung. A median of around 60 of the top 100 tumor clones turned up in the paired uninvolved adjacent lung, and some 28 of those clones also ranked among the top 100 of that same adjacent lung.

This clone was picked up a small number of times. This receptor's antigen is unknown. The input lacks base qualities; no much larger clone sits a single base away. At diagnosis, peripheral blood, uninvolved tumor-adjacent lung and tumor were collected and stored as a combination of fresh-frozen and FFPE material. For TCR repertoire profiling, blood samples were analyzed as peripheral blood mononuclear cells. The CDR3, cysteine through phenylalanine, is 14 amino acids long. The sequence is cut down to CDR3 DNA, 42 bases in frame from base 1. From the germline V gene, CDR1 is MDHEN and CDR2 is SYDVKM. V is reduced by 0 bases and J by 0 bases, leaving a spacing of 2 bases between them. TCR beta CDR3 regions were sequenced from DNA using the immunoSEQ Assay. On the study's bioinformatics: To compute T cell density, TCR beta template counts were normalized to usable DNA, which was estimated by amplifying housekeeping genes. Using the preseqR package, richness was estimated by extrapolating to 120,000 templates for tissue samples and 400,000 templates for PBMC samples. Clonality was defined by subtracting Pielou's evenness from one. To identify tissue-enriched TCRs, differential abundance testing was run on productive amino-acid clonotypes with a minimum total count of 5 and an alpha of 0.1. The Jaccard Index and the Morisita Overlap Index were used to quantify repertoire overlap between compartments. GLIPH grouped TCR beta CDR3s together with public tetramer-defined viral CDR3s, and a viral motif had to include at least three viral sequences and also show V-gene enrichment. In its TCRdb copy, this immuneACCESS table keeps in-frame sequences only and misses some clones. Where compared with another copy, unresolved V genes explain less than half of these, and the others have no known cause. The D gene and trimming were derived from the DNA, and the V and J assignments and clone size from that table. The table for this sample lists about 20,000 clones; about 83% of them were counted only once. The ten largest account for about 4.5% of the sample.

The receptor was derived from a man aged 40-75 years with stage I lung adenocarcinoma. The sequence is built from TRBV28 and TRBJ2-2, with the D segment identity uncertain. The sequencing used peripheral blood, collected before any cancer treatment. The nucleotides read TGTGCCAGCAGTTTATGGGCGAACACCGGGGAGCTGTTTTTT. Its translation is CASSLWANTGELFF.